The 19 T cell receptor beta chains reported below all come from one sample, sequenced in a study of blood T cells in healthy people across ages. A J-beta primer mix and a sample-barcoded 5' primer were used in a second PCR of roughly 6 to 12 cycles. Using its own MiXCR run on the 5' RACE reads, TCRdb lists one record per CDR3 protein. The sample yields some 1.5 million distinct CDR3 sequences, 42% seen once. Sequencing was done on a sample of blood. These receptors were taken from a woman in her late teens or twenties in good health.

This clonotype was seen a handful of times. The V and J genes are TRBV27 and TRBJ1-1, with 7 bases fitting TRBD1. The CDR3 has 14 amino acids. The J segment lost 5 bases and the V segment lost 5 bases, leaving 8 bases of the junction unmatched. CDR1 MNHEY and CDR2 SMNVEV come from the germline V gene (reference sequence). CDR3 amino acids: CASSLYRGRTEAFF. CDR3 nucleotides: TGTGCCAGCAGTCTTTACAGGGGCCGGACTGAAGCTTTCTTT.

This rearrangement joins TRBV12-5 to TRBJ2-1; 8 nucleotides align to TRBD1. From germline, CDR1 is LGHNT and CDR2 FRNRAP. The J segment lost 7 bases and the V segment lost 1 base, leaving 15 bases of the junction unmatched. The CDR3 spans 18 residues. CDR3 sequence: CASGLAATDRVVWNEQFF. The CDR3 nucleotides read TGTGCTAGTGGTTTGGCAGCAACGGACAGGGTCGTTTGGAATGAGCAGTTCTTC.

This chain joins TRBV4-1 and TRBJ2-3; 7 bases align to TRBD1. CDR3 length: 14 residues. Germline assignment: CDR1 MGHRA and CDR2 YSYEKL. J lost 7 bases, V lost 3 bases, and 7 bases had no gene match. The DNA for the CDR3 is TGCGCCAGCAGCCAGCTCGACAGGGTACATACGCAGTATTTT. Encoded protein: CASSQLDRVHTQYF.

The V call is TRBV5-5, the J call TRBJ1-2; D is perhaps TRBD1 (5 bases). V lost 5 bases and J 8 bases, leaving 10 bases between the germline ends. This CDR3 has 11 residues. The germline CDR1 and CDR2 sequences are SGHKS and YYEKEE (reference sequence). CDR3 bases: TGTGCCAGCAGACGGGACGCCGGCTACACCTTC. Protein: CASRRDAGYTF. The whole variable domain, filled in from reference TRBV5-5 and TRBJ1-2, reads DAGVTQSPTHLIKTRGQQVTLRCSPISGHKSVSWYQQVLGQGPQFIFQYYEKEERGRGNFPDRFSARQFPNYSSELNVNALLLGDSALYLCASRRDAGYTFGSGTRLTVV.

The rearrangement links TRBV20-1 to TRBJ2-1; D is ambiguous. With the DNA end fitting TRBJ2-7 better, the J assignment may be wrong. Germline V gene data show CDR1 as DFQATT and CDR2 as SNEGSKA (reference sequence). The CDR3 extends over 13 amino acids. The CDR3 here is CSADFGSYNEQYF. Here the CDR3 DNA reads TGCAGTGCTGACTTCGGCTCCTACAATGAGCAGTACTTC.

Comments on this clonotype: Compared with germline, one end of the junction differs, possibly owing to a read error. The V gene is TRBV3-1, the J gene TRBJ1-5; tentatively, D is TRBD1 (5 bases). The CDR3 contains 16 residues. The germline V gene has CDR1 LGHDT and CDR2 YNNKEL (reference sequence). The CDR3 bases are TGTGCCAGTAGCCCCCAGGTAGGAGGGACCAATCAGCCCCAGCATTTT. Translating gives CASSPQVGGTNQPQHF. Drawing the rest from reference TRBV3-1 and TRBJ1-5, the complete variable domain is DTAVSQTPKYLVTQMGNDKSIKCEQNLGHDTMYWYKQDSKKFLKIMFSYNNKELIINETVPNRFSPKSPDKAHLNLHINSLELGDSAVYFCASSPQVGGTNQPQHFGDGTRLSIL.

The V and J genes are TRBV14 and TRBJ2-1; 9 bases are a match to TRBD2. This CDR3 region has 15 residues. V gave up 4 bases and J gave up 4 bases; unmatched junction bases: 5. The germline CDR1 and CDR2 sequences are SGHDN and FVKESK. The CDR3 sequence is CASSRSSGVYNEQFF. The CDR3 DNA sequence: TGTGCCAGCAGCCGATCTAGCGGGGTATACAATGAGCAGTTCTTC.

This clonotype turned up a few times. The V gene is TRBV29-1, the J gene TRBJ1-2; 8 bases map to TRBD1. The CDR3 loop spans 14 amino acids. Germline V gene lookup returns CDR1 SQVTM and CDR2 ANQGSEA. V lost 7 bases, J lost 3 bases, and 10 bases stayed unmatched. Here the CDR3 reads CSALSDREDYGYTF. The CDR3 DNA reads as TGCAGCGCGTTGTCGGACAGGGAAGACTATGGCTACACCTTC.

This clonotype was seen many times. This chain uses TRBV5-1 with TRBJ1-1; tentative D call: TRBD1 (5 bases). Deletions cut 4 bases from V and 4 bases from J, with 11 bases between. CDR1 SGHRS and CDR2 YFSETQ come from the germline V gene. The length of the CDR3 is 13 residues. The CDR3 is CASSPQGITEAFF. In nucleotides, the CDR3 is TGCGCCAGCAGCCCCCAGGGTATCACTGAAGCTTTCTTT. The complete variable domain, with remaining parts taken from reference TRBV5-1 and TRBJ1-1, reads KAGVTQTPRYLIKTRGQQVTLSCSPISGHRSVSWYQQTPGQGLQFLFEYFSETQRNKGNFPGRFSGRQFSNSRSEMNVSTLELGDSALYLCASSPQGITEAFFGQGTRLTVV.

This chain links TRBV4-1 with TRBJ2-4; D uncertain. The DNA end is a closer match to TRBJ2-5, so the J assignment may be wrong. CDR3 length: 14 amino acids. CDR1 MGHRA and CDR2 YSYEKL come from the germline V gene. Here the CDR3 DNA reads TGCGCCAGCAGCCCCCAAGAGACGGGAGAGACCCAGTACTTC. Its translation: CASSPQETGETQYF.

V usage is TRBV20-1 and J usage is TRBJ2-7; D is unresolved. The DNA end lines up better with TRBJ2-5; the J call may be wrong. The CDR3 extends over 13 amino acids. Germline V CDR1 and CDR2: DFQATT, SNEGSKA (reference sequence). CDR3 nucleotides: TGCAGTGCTAGGCACCGGTCTCAAGAGACCCAGTACTTC. Protein product: CSARHRSQETQYF.

The rearrangement uses TRBV12-3 or TRBV12-4 and TRBJ1-6, with D uncertain. Trimming took off 3 bases at V and 6 bases at J, with 9 bases between the two ends. The CDR3 runs to 14 residues. This chain's CDR3 is CASSFWGGNSPLHF. The CDR3 nucleotides read TGTGCCAGCAGTTTCTGGGGAGGTAATTCACCCCTCCACTTT.

The chain links TRBV3-1 to TRBJ2-1, with D possibly matching TRBD2 (6 bases). The CDR3 extends over 13 amino acids. Per germline, CDR1 LGHDT and CDR2 YNNKEL (reference sequence). The ends were cut back, 1 base at V and 6 bases at J, with 7 bases in the middle. CDR3 amino acids: CASSQALANEQFF. CDR3 bases: TGTGCCAGCAGCCAAGCACTAGCCAATGAGCAGTTCTTC.

This clonotype was counted between two and nine times. The chain employs TRBV20-1 and TRBJ2-2; perhaps TRBD2 as D (5 bases). In germline, CDR1 is DFQATT, CDR2 SNEGSKA (reference sequence). V dropped 2 bases and J dropped 7 bases, with 8 bases sitting between them. The CDR3 contains 12 residues. The CDR3, as DNA: TGCAGTGCTAGAAGGACTGTCGGGGAGCTGTTTTTT. It specifies CSARRTVGELFF.

Notes on this clonotype: A much larger clonotype is one base distant, so this may be a read error. The chain carries TRBV5-6 and TRBJ2-7; D is unresolved. V was pared by 1 base and J by 7 bases, with 12 bases between. Germline V gives CDR1 SGHDT, CDR2 YYEEEE. The CDR3 totals 13 residues. CDR3 region: CASSLRPYNEQYF. CDR3 DNA: TGTGCCAGCAGCTTGCGGCCCTACAATGAGCAGTACTTC.

This clonotype was seen a few times. The chain carries TRBV3-1 and TRBJ2-1; possible D gene TRBD1, 5 bases. The CDR3 runs to 15 residues. Trimming removed 5 bases at V and 0 bases at J, with 11 bases between. The germline gives CDR1 LGHDT, CDR2 YNNKEL (reference sequence). The CDR3 loop is CASSARGFSYNEQFF. For the CDR3, the DNA is TGTGCCAGCAGCGCAAGGGGATTCTCCTACAATGAGCAGTTCTTC.

CDR3 sequence (DNA): TGTGCCAGCAGCTTTGCTAGCGGGGGGGCCTCAGATACGCAGTATTTT. Translating gives CASSFASGGASDTQYF. V is TRBV7-2 and J is TRBJ2-3; 12 nucleotides agree with TRBD2. The CDR3 is made up of 16 amino acids. CDR1 is SGHTA, CDR2 FQGNSA, per germline. The V segment lost 3 bases and the J segment 4 bases; nucleotides outside the gene matches: 5.

This clonotype was found a few times. The chain combines TRBV27 with TRBJ2-7; D not resolved. With 4 bases removed from V and 0 bases from J, the gap between germline ends came to 13 bases. The CDR3 has 15 amino acids. Per the germline V gene, CDR1 is MNHEY and CDR2 is SMNVEV (reference sequence). The CDR3 DNA reads as TGTGCCAGCAGTTCACAAGGGTCATTCTCCTACGAGCAGTACTTC. Protein: CASSSQGSFSYEQYF.

Points on this clonotype: One end of the junction does not line up with germline, which may come from a read error. V is TRBV7-2 and J is TRBJ1-5; D perhaps matches TRBD1 (5 bases). The germline gives CDR1 SGHTA, CDR2 FQGNSA. This CDR3 is built from 15 residues. CDR3 in amino acids: CASRLGGRNNQPQHF. CDR3 nucleotides: TGTGCCAGCAGGCTGGGGGGTAGGAACAATCAGCCTCAGCATTTT. The full variable domain, with the rest looked up from reference TRBV7-2 and TRBJ1-5, is GAGVSQSPSNKVTEKGKDVELRCDPISGHTALYWYRQSLGQGLEFLIYFQGNSAPDKSGLPSDRFSAERTGGSVSTLTIQRTQQEDSAVYLCASRLGGRNNQPQHFGDGTRLSIL.